This T cell receptor (beta chain) stems from a study of blood T cells in healthy people across ages. General study results and limits: Versus aged donors, long-lived donors had higher diversity and more naive CD4+ cells.

Concerning this clonotype itself: Its antigen is still unknown.

Next came a second PCR, run for about 7 to 12 cycles, which used a sample-barcoded 5' primer along with a J-beta primer mix. Each cDNA molecule, via a template-switch adaptor with 12 random nucleotides, was tagged. One entry per CDR3 protein results from TCRdb running MiXCR on the 5' RACE reads. The sample lists around 1,000,000 distinct CDR3 sequences, approximately 26% occurring once. Germline V gene data show CDR1 as SQVTM and CDR2 as ANQGSEA. Trimming stripped 4 bases from V and 0 bases from J, with 15 bases between. The CDR3 contains 15 residues. A further study also used this sample, focusing on T cells of mothers and their children. That work states: Material was donated by three healthy Caucasian mothers and their six children. The yield was over 9.5 million TCR beta CDR3 reads from each mother and 2.5 million to 3 million from each child.

The V gene is TRBV29-1, the J gene TRBJ1-1, with D uncertain. This TCR came from a girl aged 2 to 10 in good health. Sequencing was performed on blood. CDR3: CSVVAADGMNTEAFF. In DNA, the CDR3 is TGCAGCGTTGTAGCGGCAGATGGAATGAACACTGAAGCTTTCTTT. Using reference TRBV29-1 and TRBJ1-1 for the parts outside the CDR3, the full variable domain is SAVISQKPSRDICQRGTSLTIQCQVDSQVTMMFWYRQQPGQSLTLIATANQGSEATYESGFVIDKFPISRPNLTFSTLTVSNMSPEDSSIYLCSVVAADGMNTEAFFGQGTRLTVV.